The 27 T cell receptor beta chains below were found in one sample sequenced in a study of neoadjuvant anti-PD-1 for oral cavity cancer. Time point defined: after neoadjuvant nivolumab, at surgical resection. Some clones are missing from TCRdb's copy, which holds only in-frame ones; the method was immunoSEQ multiplex PCR. The data contain over 60,000 clones, less than 90% of them singletons. This sample comprised PBMCs, obtained after nivolumab (anti-PD-1) treatment. The receptors were sampled from a person between 40 and 79 years old with oral cavity squamous cell carcinoma.

This rearrangement joins TRBV27 to TRBJ2-5; tentative D call: TRBD1 (6 bases). Trimming pared 4 bases from V and 1 base from J, leaving 10 bases between. The CDR3 sequence is 14 residues long. Germline CDR1 is MNHEY and CDR2 is SMNVEV (reference sequence). The CDR3 is CASSSPGVQETQYF. The DNA for the CDR3 is TGTGCCAGCAGTTCACCAGGGGTCCAAGAGACCCAGTACTTC.

This chain links TRBV7-8 with TRBJ2-4; no reliable D call. The CDR3 has 14 residues. Between the trimmed V and J ends, which lost 5 bases and 3 bases, there was a span of 11 bases. The germline V gene has CDR1 SGHVS and CDR2 FQNEAQ. The CDR3 sequence is CASSNRALKNIQYF. The CDR3, as DNA: TGTGCCAGCAGCAACAGAGCCCTCAAAAACATTCAGTACTTC.

With regard to this clone: One junction end does not reproduce the germline sequence, and a read error may be involved. The chain recombines TRBV7-9 with TRBJ2-7; unclear D gene. Looked up from germline, CDR1 is SEHNR and CDR2 is FQNEAQ (reference sequence). This CDR3 is 13 amino acids long. The chain's CDR3 is CASMGYESPGLLF. The DNA for the CDR3 is TGTGCCAGCATGGGGTATGAGAGTCCAGGCCTCCTTTTC.

This clone showed up just once. The rearrangement uses TRBV7-8 and TRBJ2-7; possible D gene TRBD1, 6 bases. V lost 5 bases to trimming and J lost 6 bases, with 14 bases between them. CDR1 and CDR2 (germline): SGHVS, FQNEAQ. CDR3 size: 13 residues. The CDR3 spells CASSLVGTTEQYF. The CDR3 DNA is TGTGCCAGCAGCCTGGTGGGGACAACCGAGCAGTACTTC.

The chain joins TRBV28 to TRBJ2-7; TRBD1 matches 10 bases. Germline loops: CDR1 MDHEN, CDR2 SYDVKM. V was clipped by 6 bases and J by 2 bases; unmatched bases: 7. The CDR3 has 15 amino acids. The CDR3 is CASRDGQGDAYEQYF. The CDR3, as DNA: TGTGCCAGCAGGGACGGACAGGGGGATGCCTACGAGCAGTACTTC.

This clone was detected only once. The chain carries TRBV2 and TRBJ2-6, with D possibly TRBD1 on 5 matching bases. Germline V gene data show CDR1 as SNHLY and CDR2 as FYNNEI. V was pared by 10 bases and J by 2 bases, with 15 bases between. This CDR3 has 15 residues. The CDR3 nucleotides are TGTGCCACCCAGTCAGGGTCTACTGGGGCCAACGTCCTGACTTTC. Translating gives CATQSGSTGANVLTF.

The CDR3 bases are TGCGCCAGCAGCCATGTGGGGGGGAACACTGAAGCTTTCTTT. This encodes CASSHVGGNTEAFF. The chain recombines TRBV4-1 with TRBJ1-1; D may be TRBD1 (5 bases). Germline V gene lookup returns CDR1 MGHRA and CDR2 YSYEKL. The CDR3 has 14 residues. V dropped 3 bases and J dropped 1 base, with 9 bases sitting between them.

The J gene is TRBJ1-4, the V gene TRBV5-5; 10 bases line up with TRBD1. Germline V gene sequence: CDR1 SGHKS, CDR2 YYEKEE (reference sequence). The CDR3 length is 13 residues. The V gene end was trimmed by 4 bases and the J gene end by 8 bases; junction bases not matched to a gene: 2. The CDR3 sequence is CASSPTGGEKLFF. CDR3 sequence (DNA): TGTGCCAGCAGCCCGACAGGGGGCGAAAAACTGTTTTTT.

The chain carries TRBV11-2 and TRBJ2-1; D unclear. This CDR3 is 12 amino acids long. The ends were cut back, 2 bases at V and 7 bases at J, with 6 bases in the middle. Germline V gives CDR1 SGHAT, CDR2 FQNNGV. The CDR3 loop is CASSLIGNEQFF. CDR3 bases: TGTGCCAGCAGCTTAATTGGGAATGAGCAGTTCTTC.

The rearrangement joins TRBV11-2 to TRBJ1-4, with TRBD1 matching 7 bases. The V gene end was trimmed by 5 bases and the J gene end by 3 bases; junction bases not matched to a gene: 6. The CDR3 covers 15 residues. CDR1 and CDR2 (germline): SGHAT, FQNNGV. The CDR3: CASSVSGTANEKLFF. Written as DNA, the CDR3 is TGTGCCAGCAGCGTTTCCGGGACAGCTAATGAAAAACTGTTTTTT.

This rearrangement joins TRBV7-9 to TRBJ2-7; perhaps TRBD2 as D (7 bases). CDR1 is SEHNR, CDR2 FQNEAQ, per germline (reference sequence). The length of the CDR3 is 14 residues. V lost 5 bases to trimming and J lost 7 bases, with 18 bases between them. The CDR3 nucleotides read TGTGCCAGCAGCCAACGACGGGGGGCAGGGGAGCAGTACTTC. Translated, it gives CASSQRRGAGEQYF.

V gene TRBV19 combines with J gene TRBJ1-5; no clear D. The germline V gene encodes CDR1 LNHDA and CDR2 SQIVND (reference sequence). Trimming left V 2 bases short and J 4 bases short, with 6 bases between. CDR3 length: 13 residues. The CDR3 loop is CASSILPNQPQHF. The CDR3 DNA follows: TGTGCCAGTAGTATACTCCCAAATCAGCCCCAGCATTTT.

The chain links TRBV28 to TRBJ1-1; no reliable D call. CDR1 and CDR2 from the germline V gene are MDHEN and SYDVKM. The CDR3 has 13 residues. The V end was cut by 6 bases, the J end by 6 bases, with 14 bases between. As DNA, the CDR3 is TGTGCCAGCAGCCTCCGGGTGCGGGCTGAAGCTTTCTTT. Residues: CASSLRVRAEAFF.

The chain carries TRBV6-6 and TRBJ2-1; D may be TRBD2 (5 bases). Germline V CDR1 and CDR2: MNHNY, SVGAGI (reference sequence). Trimming removed 4 bases from V and 4 bases from J, with 11 bases in between. The CDR3 is made up of 14 amino acids. Here the CDR3 DNA reads TGTGCCAGCAGTTCAGCGGAAACTTACAATGAGCAGTTCTTC. This encodes CASSSAETYNEQFF.

This clone was observed a few times. The genes are TRBV6-6 and TRBJ1-1, with 8 bases aligning to TRBD1. CDR1 MNHNY and CDR2 SVGAGI come from the germline V gene (reference sequence). The CDR3 spans 14 residues. V trimming: 6 bases; J trimming: 1 base; junction bases outside the gene matches: 4. CDR3 DNA: TGTGCCAGCAGCGGACAGGGAGAGAACACTGAAGCTTTCTTT. Amino acid sequence: CASSGQGENTEAFF.

The chain carries TRBV2 and TRBJ2-5, with a possible D match to TRBD1 (5 bases). The CDR3 is 13 amino acids. The germline V gene encodes CDR1 SNHLY and CDR2 FYNNEI. V shed 8 bases and J shed 5 bases, with 15 bases lying between them. CDR3 DNA sequence: TGTGCCAGCTCCCAGGGTAATGGGGAGACCCAGTACTTC. This encodes CASSQGNGETQYF. The full variable domain, in which reference TRBV2 and TRBJ2-5 provide the parts outside the CDR3, is EPEVTQTPSHQVTQMGQEVILRCVPISNHLYFYWYRQILGQKVEFLVSFYNNEISEKSEIFDDQFSVERPDGSNFTLKIRSTKLEDSAMYFCASSQGNGETQYFGPGTRLLVL.

The V call is TRBV7-6, the J call TRBJ2-1; TRBD1 matches 7 bases. Germline CDR1 is SGHVS and CDR2 is FNYEAQ. The CDR3 loop spans 14 amino acids. The ends lost 4 bases at V and 3 bases at J; junction bases unmatched: 3. The CDR3 loop is CASSSGQVYNEQFF. In DNA, the CDR3 is TGTGCCAGCAGCTCAGGACAGGTCTACAATGAGCAGTTCTTC. Full variable domain (rest looked up from reference TRBV7-6 and TRBJ2-1): GAGVSQSPRYKVTKRGQDVALRCDPISGHVSLYWYRQALGQGPEFLTYFNYEAQQDKSGLPNDRFSAERPEGSISTLTIQRTEQRDSAMYRCASSSGQVYNEQFFGPGTRLTVL.

This chain links TRBV5-1 with TRBJ2-3, with 14 bases that match TRBD2. The CDR3 is 16 residues long. CDR1 is SGHRS and CDR2 is YFSETQ in the germline V gene. V was clipped by 3 bases and J by 4 bases; unmatched bases: 4. CDR3 bases: TGCGCCAGCAGCTCGGGGGGACTAGCGGGAGCAGATACGCAGTATTTT. This sequence encodes CASSSGGLAGADTQYF. The full variable domain, with the rest looked up from reference TRBV5-1 and TRBJ2-3, is KAGVTQTPRYLIKTRGQQVTLSCSPISGHRSVSWYQQTPGQGLQFLFEYFSETQRNKGNFPGRFSGRQFSNSRSEMNVSTLELGDSALYLCASSSGGLAGADTQYFGPGTRLTVL.

CDR3 nucleotides: TGTGCCAGTAGCATCGGGACATCTAATTCACCCCTCCACTTT. Residues: CASSIGTSNSPLHF. The chain has TRBV19 and TRBJ1-6; possible D gene TRBD1, 6 bases. CDR1 is LNHDA, CDR2 SQIVND, per germline (reference sequence). Deletions cut 6 bases from V and 6 bases from J, with 12 bases between. This CDR3 has 14 amino acids.

This sequence joins TRBV29-1 and TRBJ2-6, with unresolved D. V lost 6 bases, J lost 0 bases, and 6 bases lay in between. The length of the CDR3 is 13 residues. The germline V gene has CDR1 SQVTM and CDR2 ANQGSEA. The CDR3 spells CSVGYSGANVLTF. Here the CDR3 DNA reads TGCAGCGTAGGGTACTCTGGGGCCAACGTCCTGACTTTC.

The V call is TRBV28, the J call TRBJ2-2, with no clear D. The CDR3 is made up of 14 amino acids. Germline-derived CDR1 and CDR2 are MDHEN and SYDVKM. Between the trimmed V and J ends, which lost 4 bases and 6 bases, there was a span of 12 bases. As DNA, the CDR3 is TGTGCCAGCAGTTCCTTTCAATGGCCCGGGGAGCTGTTTTTT. This gives the protein CASSSFQWPGELFF.

The chain joins TRBV6-5 to TRBJ1-1, with 8 bases fitting TRBD1. Germline values: CDR1 MNHEY, CDR2 SVGAGI. V trimming: 6 bases; J trimming: 10 bases; junction bases outside the gene matches: 10. CDR3 size: 13 residues. The CDR3 DNA follows: TGTGCCAGCAGCCACCAGGGGGCGGAAGGAGCTTTCTTT. Translated, it gives CASSHQGAEGAFF.

The V call is TRBV19, the J call TRBJ1-2; maybe TRBD1 (6 bases). This CDR3 region has 14 residues. Germline V gene sequence: CDR1 LNHDA, CDR2 SQIVND (reference sequence). V was cut by 6 bases and J by 0 bases, with 11 bases left in between. CDR3 sequence (DNA): TGTGCCAGTAGACGGGACACTGCTAACTATGGCTACACCTTC. Its protein is CASRRDTANYGYTF.

A single count supports this clone. The chain links TRBV19 to TRBJ1-1, with D perhaps TRBD1 (6 bases). The V end lost 6 bases, the J end lost 4 bases, and 21 bases lay between the germline ends. CDR3 length equals 16 residues. CDR1 LNHDA and CDR2 SQIVND come from the germline V gene (reference sequence). CDR3 sequence reads: CASRTEGGLFSTEAFF. CDR3 bases: TGTGCCAGTAGGACGGAGGGGGGTTTGTTTAGCACTGAAGCTTTCTTT.

The V gene is TRBV10-3, the J gene TRBJ1-5; TRBD1 matches 9 bases. Germline V CDR1 and CDR2: ENHRY, SYGVKD. J gave up 5 bases and V 3 bases, and 8 bases lay outside the gene matches. There are 16 residues in the CDR3. CDR3 nucleotide sequence: TGTGCCATCAGTGATTTTGGGACAGGGAAGGATCAGCCCCAGCATTTT. This translates into CAISDFGTGKDQPQHF.

CDR3 protein: CASSAGDRDNSPLHF. As DNA, the CDR3 is TGTGCCAGCAGCGCTGGGGACAGGGACAATTCACCCCTCCACTTT. The chain combines TRBV9 with TRBJ1-6; 9 positions agree with TRBD1. Germline V gene sequence: CDR1 SGDLS, CDR2 YYNGEE. V lost 3 bases and J lost 7; bases outside the gene matches: 5. This CDR3 spans 15 amino acids.

The rearrangement uses TRBV7-9 and TRBJ2-1; 7 nucleotides line up with TRBD2. Trimming took 5 bases from V and 3 from J; bases not matched to a gene: 4. Germline V gene sequence: CDR1 SEHNR, CDR2 FQNEAQ (reference sequence). The CDR3 runs to 14 residues. CDR3 residues: CASSDLADYNEQFF. CDR3 in DNA: TGTGCCAGCAGCGATCTAGCGGACTACAATGAGCAGTTCTTC.